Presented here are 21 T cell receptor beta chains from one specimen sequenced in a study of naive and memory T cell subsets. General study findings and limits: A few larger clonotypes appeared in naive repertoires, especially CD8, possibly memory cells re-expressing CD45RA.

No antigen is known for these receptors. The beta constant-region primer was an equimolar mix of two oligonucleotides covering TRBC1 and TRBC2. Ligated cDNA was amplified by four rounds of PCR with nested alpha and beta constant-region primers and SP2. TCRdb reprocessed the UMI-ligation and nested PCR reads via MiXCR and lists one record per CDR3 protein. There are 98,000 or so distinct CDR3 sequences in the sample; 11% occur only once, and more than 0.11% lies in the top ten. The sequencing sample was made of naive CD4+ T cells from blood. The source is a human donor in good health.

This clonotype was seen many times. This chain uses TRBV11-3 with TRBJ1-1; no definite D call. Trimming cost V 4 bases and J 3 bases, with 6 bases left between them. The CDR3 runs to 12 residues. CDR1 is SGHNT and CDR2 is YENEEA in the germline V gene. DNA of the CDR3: TGTGCCAGCAGCTACGGTCACACTGAAGCTTTCTTT. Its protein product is CASSYGHTEAFF.

Here the CDR3 DNA reads TGTGCCAGCAGCCAAGAGAAGGCAGGGGGCTTGGATACGCAGTATTTT. Translated: CASSQEKAGGLDTQYF. The chain carries TRBV4-2 and TRBJ2-3, with TRBD1 matching 8 bases. CDR1 and CDR2 from the germline V gene are LGHNA and YNFKEQ. With 0 bases clipped from V and 6 bases from J, the junction kept 8 bases outside the gene matches. The CDR3 extends over 16 amino acids.

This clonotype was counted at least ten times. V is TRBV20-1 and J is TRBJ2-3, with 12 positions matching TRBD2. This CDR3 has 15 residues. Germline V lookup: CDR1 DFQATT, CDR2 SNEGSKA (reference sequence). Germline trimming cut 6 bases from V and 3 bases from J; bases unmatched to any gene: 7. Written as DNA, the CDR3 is TGCAGTGCCCGATCTGGGACTAGCGGGACAGATACGCAGTATTTT. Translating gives CSARSGTSGTDTQYF.

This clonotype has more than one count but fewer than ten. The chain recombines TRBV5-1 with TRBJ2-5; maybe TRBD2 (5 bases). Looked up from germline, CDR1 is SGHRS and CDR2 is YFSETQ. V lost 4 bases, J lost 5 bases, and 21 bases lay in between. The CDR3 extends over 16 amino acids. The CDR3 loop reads CASSPGVNLAGETQYF. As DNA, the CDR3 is TGCGCCAGCAGCCCCGGGGTAAACCTGGCCGGGGAGACCCAGTACTTC.

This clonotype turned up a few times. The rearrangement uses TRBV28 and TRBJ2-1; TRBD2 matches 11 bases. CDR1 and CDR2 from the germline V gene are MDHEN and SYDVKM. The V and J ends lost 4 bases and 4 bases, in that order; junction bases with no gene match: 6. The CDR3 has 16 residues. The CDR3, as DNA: TGTGCCAGCAGTTCGCCCGGGACTAGCGGTTACAATGAGCAGTTCTTC. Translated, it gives CASSSPGTSGYNEQFF.

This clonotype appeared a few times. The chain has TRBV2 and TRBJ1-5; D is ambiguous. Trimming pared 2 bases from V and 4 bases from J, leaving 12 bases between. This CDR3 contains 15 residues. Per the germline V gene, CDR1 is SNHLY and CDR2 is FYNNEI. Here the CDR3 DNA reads TGTGCCAGCAGTGAAAATGGGGTATTGAATCAGCCCCAGCATTTT. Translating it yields CASSENGVLNQPQHF.

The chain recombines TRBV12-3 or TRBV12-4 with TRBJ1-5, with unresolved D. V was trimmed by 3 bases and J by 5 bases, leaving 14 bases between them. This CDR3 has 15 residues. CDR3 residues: CASSLDRATDQPQHF. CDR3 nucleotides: TGTGCCAGCAGTTTGGACCGGGCGACGGATCAGCCCCAGCATTTT.

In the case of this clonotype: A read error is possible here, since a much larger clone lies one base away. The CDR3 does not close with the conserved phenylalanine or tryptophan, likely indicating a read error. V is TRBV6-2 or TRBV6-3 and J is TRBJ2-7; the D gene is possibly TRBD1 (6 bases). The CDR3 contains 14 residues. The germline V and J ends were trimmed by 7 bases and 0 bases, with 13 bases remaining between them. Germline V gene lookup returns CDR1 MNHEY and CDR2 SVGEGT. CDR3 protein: CASNDRISSYEQYL. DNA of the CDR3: TGTGCCAGCAATGACAGGATCAGCTCCTACGAGCAGTACTTA.

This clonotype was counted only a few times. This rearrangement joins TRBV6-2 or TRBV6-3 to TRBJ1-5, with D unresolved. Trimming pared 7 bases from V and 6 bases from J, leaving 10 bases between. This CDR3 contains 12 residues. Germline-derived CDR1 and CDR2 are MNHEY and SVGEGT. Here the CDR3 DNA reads TGTGCCAGCACCGATCGGGTTCAGCCCCAGCATTTT. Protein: CASTDRVQPQHF.

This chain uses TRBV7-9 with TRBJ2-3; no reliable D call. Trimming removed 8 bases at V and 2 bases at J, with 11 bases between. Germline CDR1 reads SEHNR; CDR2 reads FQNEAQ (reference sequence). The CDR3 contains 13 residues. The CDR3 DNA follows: TGTGCCAGCCACCTGGGGAACACAGATACGCAGTATTTT. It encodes CASHLGNTDTQYF.

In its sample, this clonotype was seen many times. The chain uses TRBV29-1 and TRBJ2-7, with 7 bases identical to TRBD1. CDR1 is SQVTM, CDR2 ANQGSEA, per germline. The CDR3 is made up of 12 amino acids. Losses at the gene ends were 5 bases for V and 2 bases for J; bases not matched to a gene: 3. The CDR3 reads CSVQTGTYEQYF. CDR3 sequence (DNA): TGCAGCGTTCAGACAGGGACCTACGAGCAGTACTTC.

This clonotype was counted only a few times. In nucleotides, the CDR3 is TGTGCCACGAAGGGTCGCTCCTACAATGAGCAGTTCTTC. Translated: CATKGRSYNEQFF. The chain combines TRBV2 with TRBJ2-1, with unresolved D. This CDR3 is built from 13 residues. Trimming removed 10 bases from V and 0 bases from J, with 10 bases in between. CDR1 and CDR2 from the germline V gene are SNHLY and FYNNEI.

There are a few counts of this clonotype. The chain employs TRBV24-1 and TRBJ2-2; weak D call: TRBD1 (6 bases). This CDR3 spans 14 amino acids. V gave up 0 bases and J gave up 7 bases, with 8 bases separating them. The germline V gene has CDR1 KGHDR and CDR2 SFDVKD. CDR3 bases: TGTGCCACCAGTGATTTGACAGGGTTCGGGGAGCTGTTTTTT. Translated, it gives CATSDLTGFGELFF.

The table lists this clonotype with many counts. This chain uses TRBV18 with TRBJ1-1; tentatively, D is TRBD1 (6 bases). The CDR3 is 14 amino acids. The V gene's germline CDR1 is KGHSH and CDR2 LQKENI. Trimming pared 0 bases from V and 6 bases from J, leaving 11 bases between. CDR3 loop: CASSPPVTGAEAFF. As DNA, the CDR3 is TGTGCCAGCTCACCACCTGTGACAGGCGCTGAAGCTTTCTTT.

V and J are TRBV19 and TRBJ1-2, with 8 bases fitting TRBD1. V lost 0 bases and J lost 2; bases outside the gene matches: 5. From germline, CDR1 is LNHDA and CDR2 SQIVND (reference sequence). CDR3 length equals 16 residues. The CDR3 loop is CASSIDMDRVNYGYTF. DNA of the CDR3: TGTGCCAGTAGTATAGATATGGACAGGGTAAACTATGGCTACACCTTC.

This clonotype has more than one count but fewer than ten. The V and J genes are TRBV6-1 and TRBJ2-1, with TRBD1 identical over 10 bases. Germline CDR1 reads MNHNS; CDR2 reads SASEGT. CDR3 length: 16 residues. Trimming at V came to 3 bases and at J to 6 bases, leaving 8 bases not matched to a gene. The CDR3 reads CASSETGTGALNEQFF. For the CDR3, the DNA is TGTGCCAGCAGTGAGACCGGGACAGGGGCTCTCAATGAGCAGTTCTTC.

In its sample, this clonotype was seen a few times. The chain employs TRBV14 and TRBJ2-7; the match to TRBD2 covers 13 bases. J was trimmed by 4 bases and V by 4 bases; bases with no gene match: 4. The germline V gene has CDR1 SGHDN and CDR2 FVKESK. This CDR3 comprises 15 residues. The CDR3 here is CASSRTSGSIYEQYF. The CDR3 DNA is TGTGCCAGCAGCCGGACTAGCGGGAGTATTTACGAGCAGTACTTC.

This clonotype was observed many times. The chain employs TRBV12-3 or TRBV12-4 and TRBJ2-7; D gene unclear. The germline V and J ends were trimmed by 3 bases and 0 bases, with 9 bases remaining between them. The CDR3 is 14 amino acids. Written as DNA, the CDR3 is TGTGCCAGCAGTTTTTGGCCCAACTCCTACGAGCAGTACTTC. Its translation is CASSFWPNSYEQYF.

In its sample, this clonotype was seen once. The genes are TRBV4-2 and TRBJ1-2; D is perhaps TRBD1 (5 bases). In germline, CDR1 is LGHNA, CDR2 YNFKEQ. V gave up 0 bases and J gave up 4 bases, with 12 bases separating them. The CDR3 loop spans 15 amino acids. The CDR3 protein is CASSQEVQGTYGYTF. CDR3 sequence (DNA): TGTGCCAGCAGCCAAGAGGTCCAGGGAACCTATGGCTACACCTTC.

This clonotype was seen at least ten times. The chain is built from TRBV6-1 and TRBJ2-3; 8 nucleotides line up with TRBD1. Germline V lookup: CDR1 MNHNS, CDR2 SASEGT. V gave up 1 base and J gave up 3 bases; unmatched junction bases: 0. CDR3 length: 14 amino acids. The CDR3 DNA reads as TGTGCCAGCAGTGAAGACAGGGGGACAGATACGCAGTATTTT. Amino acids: CASSEDRGTDTQYF.

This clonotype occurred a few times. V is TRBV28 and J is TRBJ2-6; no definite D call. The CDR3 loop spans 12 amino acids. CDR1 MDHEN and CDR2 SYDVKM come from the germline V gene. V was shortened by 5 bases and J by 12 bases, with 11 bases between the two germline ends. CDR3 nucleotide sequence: TGTGCCAGCAGTGGACCGTCTGGCGTCCTGACTTTC. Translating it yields CASSGPSGVLTF.